Following are 4 T cell receptor beta chains from one sample sequenced in a study of control samples from healthy donors and cancer patients. Assay used: immunoSEQ multiplex PCR; TCRdb lists only in-frame clones, some missing. The sample has tens of thousands of clones, roughly 92% seen once. Material: blood. The receptors stem from a man younger than 40 in good health.

The chain joins TRBV4-3 to TRBJ2-3, with D perhaps matching TRBD1 (6 bases). From germline, CDR1 is LGHNA and CDR2 YSLEER. V was shortened by 1 base and J by 2 bases, with 13 bases between the two germline ends. The CDR3 runs to 16 residues. This CDR3 reads CASSQVVGAATDTQYF. In nucleotides, the CDR3 is TGCGCCAGCAGCCAAGTCGTGGGGGCCGCCACAGATACGCAGTATTTT.

J is TRBJ2-4 and V is TRBV27, with D uncertain. V dropped 6 bases and J dropped 4 bases, with 16 bases sitting between them. In germline, CDR1 is MNHEY, CDR2 SMNVEV (reference sequence). The CDR3 runs to 15 residues. The CDR3, as DNA: TGTGCCAGCAGAAGACCGGACGGACCAAAAAACATTCAGTACTTC. This codes for CASRRPDGPKNIQYF.

The chain carries TRBV5-5 and TRBJ2-7, with 7 bases matching TRBD1. V was pared by 6 bases and J by 3 bases, with 6 bases of the junction left unmatched. The CDR3 is made up of 13 amino acids. Germline loops: CDR1 SGHKS, CDR2 YYEKEE (reference sequence). CDR3 sequence reads: CASTGQDLYEQYF. CDR3 coding DNA: TGTGCCAGCACCGGACAGGACCTCTACGAGCAGTACTTC.

The chain joins TRBV14 to TRBJ2-7, with a tentative D call TRBD2 (7 bases). The CDR3 extends over 16 amino acids. Germline V lookup: CDR1 SGHDN, CDR2 FVKESK. V was shortened by 2 bases and J by 2 bases, with 16 bases between the two germline ends. Here the CDR3 reads CASSQRGGRITYEQYF. CDR3 DNA sequence: TGTGCCAGCAGCCAAAGGGGGGGCAGAATCACCTACGAGCAGTACTTC.